This TCR beta chain was obtained from a study of PD-1 blockade in classical Hodgkin lymphoma. Time point described: newly diagnosed, previously untreated cHL patient sample. Germline CDR1 is SGHTA and CDR2 is FQGNSA. The CDR3 consists of 17 residues. Trimming took 1 base from V and 3 from J, leaving 15 bases between them. Clones were sequenced by immunoSEQ multiplex PCR, and TCRdb holds only the in-frame ones, with some missing. The data hold 25,000 to 30,000 clones, with 90% to 95% observed a single time. V is TRBV7-2 and J is TRBJ2-2; D uncertain. The TCR comes from a human donor with classical Hodgkin lymphoma. Sample: peripheral blood mononuclear cells (PBMCs). CDR3: CASSLVVVTRDTGELFF. Written as DNA, the CDR3 is TGTGCCAGCAGCTTAGTGGTCGTAACCCGAGACACCGGGGAGCTGTTTTTT.